The present T cell receptor beta chain was sequenced within a study of regulatory T cells in long-lasting Graves disease. Looking at the study overall: Patients with new Graves' disease had used antithyroid drugs below 3 months.

Time point denoted: newly diagnosed GD, antithyroid drugs for less than 3 months. Making the TCR library involved RNA that had been extracted from PBMCs. Building of the TCR beta libraries involved iRepertoire HTBI primers and Arm-PCR of CDR3 regions. One entry per CDR3 protein, called by TCRdb with MiXCR from the multiplex PCR reads. The sample yields approximately 540,000 distinct CDR3 sequences, 12% seen once. Another study also made use of these data, one on T cells in Graves' hyperthyroidism and ophthalmopathy.

This TCR was sampled from a woman between 25 and 40 years old with Graves disease. The sample was peripheral blood mononuclear cells (PBMCs), taken at new diagnosis, from a patient treated with antithyroid drugs.

CDR3 nucleotide sequence: TGTGCCAGCAGTTACTACCTAGGGGGCACCGGTGGCTACACCTTC. Amino acids: CASSYYLGGTGGYTF. The chain carries TRBV6-2 or TRBV6-3 and TRBJ1-2; 7 bases match TRBD1. V lost 1 base and J lost 7; bases outside the gene matches: 9. Germline-derived CDR1 and CDR2 are MNHEY and SVGEGT. The length of the CDR3 is 15 residues.